This TCR beta chain originates from a study of pediatric ulcerative colitis. Study-wide points: Compared with controls, ulcerative colitis showed greater blood-rectum clone sharing. Rectal pinch biopsies may have included blood-derived T cells, especially in patients with overt colitis. Two patients had blood samples with substantially reduced template counts. Clonal expansions reduced rectal repertoire diversity in acute severe colitis.

Clones were read by immunoSEQ multiplex PCR, and TCRdb kept only the in-frame ones, dropping some. The sample consists of 40,000 to 60,000 clones, about four fifths of them appearing once. This clone was seen only once. Its antigen remains unknown. Between the trimmed V and J ends, which lost 6 bases and 0 bases, there was a span of 12 bases. CDR3 length equals 13 residues. Germline CDR1 reads GTSNPN; CDR2 reads SVGIG (reference sequence). Rectal tissue came from one to two pinch biopsies taken at colonoscopy. The sequenced sample was gut tissue. The sequence came from a girl aged 10 to 17 with moderate ulcerative colitis. This chain uses TRBV30 with TRBJ2-7; D is ambiguous. CDR3: CACWAEDSYEQYF. CDR3 sequence (DNA): TGTGCCTGCTGGGCAGAGGACTCCTACGAGCAGTACTTC. The variable domain in full, completed from reference TRBV30 and TRBJ2-7, reads SQTIHQWPATLVQPVGSPLSLECTVEGTSNPNLYWYRQAAGRGLQLLFYSVGIGQISSEVPQNLSASRPQDRQFILSSKKLLLSDSGFYLCACWAEDSYEQYFGPGTRLTVT.